This record looks at one T cell receptor (beta chain) sequence and its context. Its antigen remains unidentified. The entry originates in a study of monozygotic twins with inflammatory bowel disease. Study-wide results and caveats: Repertoire similarity did not differ between concordant and discordant twins, possibly owing to limited power.

The UMIs contained a 6-nucleotide sample barcode. They were added by template switching during cDNA synthesis. Using the 5' RACE reads, TCRdb records one entry per CDR3 protein without DNA. The table for this sample gives hundreds of thousands of distinct CDR3 sequences. The material sequenced was blood. This sequence originates from a human donor with ulcerative colitis or Crohn's disease, or a healthy co-twin of an affected twin (not recorded which).

The CDR3 loop reads CSVARGPGDTQYF. The V call is TRBV29-1, the J call TRBJ2-3; TCRdb indicates TRBD1, and absent DNA this call remains unverified. The germline V gene has CDR1 SQVTM and CDR2 ANQGSEA. This CDR3 spans 13 amino acids.